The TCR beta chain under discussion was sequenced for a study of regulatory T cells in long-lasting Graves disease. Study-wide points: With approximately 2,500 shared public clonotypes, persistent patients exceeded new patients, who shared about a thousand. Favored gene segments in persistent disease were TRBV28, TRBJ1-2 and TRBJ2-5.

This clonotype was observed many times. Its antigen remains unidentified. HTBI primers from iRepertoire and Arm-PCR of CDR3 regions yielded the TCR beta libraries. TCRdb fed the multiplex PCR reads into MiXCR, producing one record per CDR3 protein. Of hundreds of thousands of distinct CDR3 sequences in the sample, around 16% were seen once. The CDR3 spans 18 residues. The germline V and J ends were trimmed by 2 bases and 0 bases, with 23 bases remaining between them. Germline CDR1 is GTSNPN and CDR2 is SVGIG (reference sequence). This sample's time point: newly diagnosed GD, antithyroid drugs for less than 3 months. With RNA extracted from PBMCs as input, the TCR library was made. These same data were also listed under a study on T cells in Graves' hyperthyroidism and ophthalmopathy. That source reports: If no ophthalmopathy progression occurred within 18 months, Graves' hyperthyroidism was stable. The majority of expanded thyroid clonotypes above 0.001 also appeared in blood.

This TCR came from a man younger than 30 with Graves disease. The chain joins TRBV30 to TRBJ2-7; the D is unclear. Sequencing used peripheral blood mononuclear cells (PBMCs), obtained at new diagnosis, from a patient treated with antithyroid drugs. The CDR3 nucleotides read TGTGCCTGGAGTACCAGGCTACTTAACCCCGAGTTCTCCTACGAGCAGTACTTC. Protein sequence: CAWSTRLLNPEFSYEQYF.